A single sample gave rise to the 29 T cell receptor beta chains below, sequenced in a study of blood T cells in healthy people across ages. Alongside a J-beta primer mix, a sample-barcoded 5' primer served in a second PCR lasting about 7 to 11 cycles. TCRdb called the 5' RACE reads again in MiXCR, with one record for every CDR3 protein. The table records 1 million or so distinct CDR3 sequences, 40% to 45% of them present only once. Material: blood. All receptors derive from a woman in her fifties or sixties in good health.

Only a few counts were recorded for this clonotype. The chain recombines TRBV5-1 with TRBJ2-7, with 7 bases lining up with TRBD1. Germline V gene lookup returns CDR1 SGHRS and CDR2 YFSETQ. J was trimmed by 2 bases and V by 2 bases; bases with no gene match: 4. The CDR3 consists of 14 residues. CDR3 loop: CASSFRDSTYEQYF. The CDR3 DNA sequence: TGCGCCAGCAGCTTCCGGGACAGTACCTACGAGCAGTACTTC. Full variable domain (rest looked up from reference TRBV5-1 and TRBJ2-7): KAGVTQTPRYLIKTRGQQVTLSCSPISGHRSVSWYQQTPGQGLQFLFEYFSETQRNKGNFPGRFSGRQFSNSRSEMNVSTLELGDSALYLCASSFRDSTYEQYFGPGTRLTVT.

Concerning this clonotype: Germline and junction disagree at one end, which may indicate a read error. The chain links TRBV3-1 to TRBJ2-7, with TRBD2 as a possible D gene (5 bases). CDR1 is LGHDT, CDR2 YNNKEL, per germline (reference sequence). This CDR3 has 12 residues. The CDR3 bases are TGTGCCAACAGCGGAGGCCCCTACGAGCAGTACTTC. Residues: CANSGGPYEQYF.

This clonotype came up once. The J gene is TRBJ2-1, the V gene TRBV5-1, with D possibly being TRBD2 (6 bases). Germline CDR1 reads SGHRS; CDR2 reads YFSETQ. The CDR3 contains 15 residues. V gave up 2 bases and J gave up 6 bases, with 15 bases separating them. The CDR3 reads CASSLSSGVFNEQFF. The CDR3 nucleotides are TGCGCCAGCAGCTTATCTTCGGGAGTGTTCAATGAGCAGTTCTTC.

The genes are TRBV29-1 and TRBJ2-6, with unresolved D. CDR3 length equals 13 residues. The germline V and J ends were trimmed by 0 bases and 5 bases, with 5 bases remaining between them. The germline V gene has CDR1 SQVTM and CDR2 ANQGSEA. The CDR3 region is CSVEDPRANVLTF. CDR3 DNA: TGCAGCGTTGAAGACCCTCGGGCCAACGTCCTGACTTTC. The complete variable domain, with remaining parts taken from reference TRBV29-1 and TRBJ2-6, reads SAVISQKPSRDICQRGTSLTIQCQVDSQVTMMFWYRQQPGQSLTLIATANQGSEATYESGFVIDKFPISRPNLTFSTLTVSNMSPEDSSIYLCSVEDPRANVLTFGAGSRLTVL.

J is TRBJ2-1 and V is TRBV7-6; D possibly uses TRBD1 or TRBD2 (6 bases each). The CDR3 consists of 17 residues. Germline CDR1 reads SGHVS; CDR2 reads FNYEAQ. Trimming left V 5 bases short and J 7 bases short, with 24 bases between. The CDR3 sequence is CASSPSGVAEGMNEQFF. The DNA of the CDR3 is TGTGCCAGCAGCCCATCAGGGGTAGCGGAGGGGATGAATGAGCAGTTCTTC.

The CDR3 sequence: CASSQFRDVAQETQYF. As DNA, the CDR3 is TGTGCCAGCAGCCAGTTTCGGGACGTGGCACAAGAGACCCAGTACTTC. This chain connects TRBV3-1 to TRBJ2-5; either TRBD1 or TRBD2 may fit D (5 bases each). The CDR3 totals 16 residues. Germline lookup yields CDR1 LGHDT and CDR2 YNNKEL (reference sequence). Trimming left V 3 bases short and J 2 bases short, with 16 bases between.

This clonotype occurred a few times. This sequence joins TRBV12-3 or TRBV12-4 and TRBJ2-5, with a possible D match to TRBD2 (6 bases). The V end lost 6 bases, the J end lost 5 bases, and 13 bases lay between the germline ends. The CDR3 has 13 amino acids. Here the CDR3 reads CASRLALVETQYF. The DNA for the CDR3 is TGTGCCAGCAGGCTAGCGTTGGTGGAGACCCAGTACTTC.

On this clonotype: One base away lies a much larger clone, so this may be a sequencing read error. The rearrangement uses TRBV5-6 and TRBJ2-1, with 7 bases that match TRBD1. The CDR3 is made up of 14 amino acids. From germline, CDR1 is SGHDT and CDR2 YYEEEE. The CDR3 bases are TGTGTCAGCAGCCCGCGCGACAGGGCTCATGAGCAGTTCTTC. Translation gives CVSSPRDRAHEQFF.

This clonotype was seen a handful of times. This chain's CDR3 is CASRSTGGSYNSPLHF. The DNA for the CDR3 is TGTGCCAGCAGATCGACGGGGGGCTCCTATAATTCACCCCTCCACTTT. The J gene is TRBJ1-6, the V gene TRBV6-6; D may be TRBD1 (5 bases). CDR1 and CDR2 from the germline V gene are MNHNY and SVGAGI (reference sequence). There are 16 residues in the CDR3. Trimming left V 6 bases short and J 0 bases short, with 12 bases between.

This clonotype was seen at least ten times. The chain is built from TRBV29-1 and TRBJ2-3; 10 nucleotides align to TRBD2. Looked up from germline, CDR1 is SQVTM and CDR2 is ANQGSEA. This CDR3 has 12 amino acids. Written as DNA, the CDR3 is TGCGGAGTCCTAGCGGGAGTAGATACGCAGTATTTT. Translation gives CGVLAGVDTQYF.

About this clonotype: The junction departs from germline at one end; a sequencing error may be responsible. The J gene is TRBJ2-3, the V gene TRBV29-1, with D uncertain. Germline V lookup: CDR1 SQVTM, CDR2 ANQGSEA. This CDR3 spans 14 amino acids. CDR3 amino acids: CSVGGTSLGNTRYF. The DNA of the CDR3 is TGCAGCGTTGGAGGCACGAGCCTAGGGAATACGCGGTATTTT.

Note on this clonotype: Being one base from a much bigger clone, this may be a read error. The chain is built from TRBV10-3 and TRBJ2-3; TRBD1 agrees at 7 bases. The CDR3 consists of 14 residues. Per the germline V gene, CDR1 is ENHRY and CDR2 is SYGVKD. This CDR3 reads CANSEQAGGNTQYF. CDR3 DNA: TGTGCCAACAGTGAGCAGGCAGGGGGTAATACGCAGTATTTT.

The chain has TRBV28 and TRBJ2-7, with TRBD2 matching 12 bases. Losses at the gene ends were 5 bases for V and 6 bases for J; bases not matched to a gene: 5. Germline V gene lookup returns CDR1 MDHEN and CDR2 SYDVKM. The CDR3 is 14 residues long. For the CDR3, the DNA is TGTGCCAGCAGTCCTAGCGGGAGGGCCATCGAGCAGTACTTC. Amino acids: CASSPSGRAIEQYF.

The CDR3 protein is CASRRGQETQYF. Written as DNA, the CDR3 is TGTGCCAGCAGGCGGGGCCAAGAGACCCAGTACTTC. The V gene is TRBV28, the J gene TRBJ2-5; possible D gene TRBD2, 6 bases. Germline lookup yields CDR1 MDHEN and CDR2 SYDVKM. This CDR3 region has 12 residues. V lost 6 bases and J lost 1, with 6 bases in between.

The CDR3 loop reads CASSAGWGSSYNEQFF. In nucleotides, the CDR3 is TGTGCCAGCAGTGCCGGGTGGGGGAGCTCCTACAATGAGCAGTTCTTC. V and J are TRBV12-3 or TRBV12-4 and TRBJ2-1; D assignment may be TRBD1 or TRBD2 (5 bases each). Deletions cut 5 bases from V and 0 bases from J, with 14 bases between. The CDR3 sequence is 16 residues long.

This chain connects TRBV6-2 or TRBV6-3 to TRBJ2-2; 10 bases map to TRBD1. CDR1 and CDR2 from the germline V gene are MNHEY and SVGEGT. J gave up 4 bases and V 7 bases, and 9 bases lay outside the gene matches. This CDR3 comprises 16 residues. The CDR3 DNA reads TGTGCCAGCATTCCGCCGGGACAGGGGCTCACCGGGGAGCTGTTTTTT. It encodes CASIPPGQGLTGELFF.

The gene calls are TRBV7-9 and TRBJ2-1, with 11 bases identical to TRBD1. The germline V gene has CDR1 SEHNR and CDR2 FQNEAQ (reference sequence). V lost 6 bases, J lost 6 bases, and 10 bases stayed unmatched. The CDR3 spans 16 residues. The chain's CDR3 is CASSPPPGTGGNEQFF. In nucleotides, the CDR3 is TGTGCCAGCAGTCCCCCGCCAGGGACAGGGGGCAATGAGCAGTTCTTC.

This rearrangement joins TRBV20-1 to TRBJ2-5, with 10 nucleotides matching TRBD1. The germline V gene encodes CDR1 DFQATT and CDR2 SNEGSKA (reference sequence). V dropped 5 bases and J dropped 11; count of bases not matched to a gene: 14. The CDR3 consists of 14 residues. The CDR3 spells CSARPGTGDNEQYF. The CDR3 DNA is TGCAGTGCTCGCCCCGGGACAGGGGACAATGAGCAGTACTTC.

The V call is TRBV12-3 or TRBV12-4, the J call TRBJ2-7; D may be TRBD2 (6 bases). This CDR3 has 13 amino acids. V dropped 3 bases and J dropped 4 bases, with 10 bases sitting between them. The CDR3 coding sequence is TGTGCCAGCAGTTTTGAGCGGGCGTACGAGCAGTACTTC. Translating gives CASSFERAYEQYF.

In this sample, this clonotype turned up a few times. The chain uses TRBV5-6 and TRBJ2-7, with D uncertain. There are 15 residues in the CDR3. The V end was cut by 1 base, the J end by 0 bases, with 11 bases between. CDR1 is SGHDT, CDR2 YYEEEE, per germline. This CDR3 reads CASSLIGPSSYEQYF. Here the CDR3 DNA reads TGTGCCAGCAGCTTGATCGGACCAAGCTCCTACGAGCAGTACTTC.

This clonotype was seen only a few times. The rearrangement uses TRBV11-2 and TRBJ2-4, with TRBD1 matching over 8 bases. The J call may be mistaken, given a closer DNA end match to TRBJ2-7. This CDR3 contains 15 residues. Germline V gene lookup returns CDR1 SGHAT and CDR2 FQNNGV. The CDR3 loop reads CASSLEWTGINEQYF. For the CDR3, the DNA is TGTGCCAGCAGCTTAGAATGGACAGGGATCAACGAGCAGTACTTC.

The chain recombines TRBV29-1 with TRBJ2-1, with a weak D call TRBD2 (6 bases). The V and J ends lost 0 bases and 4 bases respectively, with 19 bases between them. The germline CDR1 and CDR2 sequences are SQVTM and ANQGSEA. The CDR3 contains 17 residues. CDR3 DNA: TGCAGCGTTGAAGATCGGTTTGGGGCGGGAATTTACAATGAGCAGTTCTTC. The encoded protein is CSVEDRFGAGIYNEQFF.

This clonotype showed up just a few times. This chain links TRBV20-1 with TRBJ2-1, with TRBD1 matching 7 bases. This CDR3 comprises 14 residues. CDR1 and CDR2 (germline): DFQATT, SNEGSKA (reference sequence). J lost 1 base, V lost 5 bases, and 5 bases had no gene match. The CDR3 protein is CSAPGTASYNEQFF. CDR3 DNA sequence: TGCAGTGCTCCCGGGACAGCGTCCTACAATGAGCAGTTCTTC.

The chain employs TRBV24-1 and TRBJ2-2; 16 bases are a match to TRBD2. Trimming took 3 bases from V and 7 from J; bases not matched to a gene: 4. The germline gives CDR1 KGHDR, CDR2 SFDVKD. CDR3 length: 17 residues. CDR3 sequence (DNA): TGTGCCACCAGTGATCCCGGGACTAGCGGGAGGGTCGGGGAGCTGTTTTTT. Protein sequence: CATSDPGTSGRVGELFF.

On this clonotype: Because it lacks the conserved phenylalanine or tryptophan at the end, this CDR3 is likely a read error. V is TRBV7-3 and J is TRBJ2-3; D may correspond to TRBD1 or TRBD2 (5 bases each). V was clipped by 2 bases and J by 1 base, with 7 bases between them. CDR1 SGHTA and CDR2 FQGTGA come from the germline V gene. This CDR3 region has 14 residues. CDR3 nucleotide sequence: TGTGCCAGCAGCTTAGGGGGACGCACAGATACGCAGTATGTT. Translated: CASSLGGRTDTQYV.

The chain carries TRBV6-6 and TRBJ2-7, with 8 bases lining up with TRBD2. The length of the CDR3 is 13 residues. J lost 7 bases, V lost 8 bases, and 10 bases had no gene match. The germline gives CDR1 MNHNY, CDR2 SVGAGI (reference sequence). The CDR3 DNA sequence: TGTGCCAGCCGGGAGCGGGGGACCTGGGAGCAGTACTTC. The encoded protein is CASRERGTWEQYF.

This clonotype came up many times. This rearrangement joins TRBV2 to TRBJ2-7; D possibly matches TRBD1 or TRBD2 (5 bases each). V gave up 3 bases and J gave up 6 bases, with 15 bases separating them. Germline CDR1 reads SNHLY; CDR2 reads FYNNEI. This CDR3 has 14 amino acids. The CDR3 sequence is CASSDVRGRAEQYF. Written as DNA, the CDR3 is TGTGCCAGCAGTGACGTTAGGGGACGAGCCGAGCAGTACTTC.

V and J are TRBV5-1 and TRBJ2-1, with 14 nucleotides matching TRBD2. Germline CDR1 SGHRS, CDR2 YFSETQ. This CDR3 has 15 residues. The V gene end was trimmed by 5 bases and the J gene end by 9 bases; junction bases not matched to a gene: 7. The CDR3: CASSNGLAGGGEQFF. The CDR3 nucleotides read TGCGCCAGCAGTAACGGACTAGCGGGAGGCGGTGAGCAGTTCTTC.

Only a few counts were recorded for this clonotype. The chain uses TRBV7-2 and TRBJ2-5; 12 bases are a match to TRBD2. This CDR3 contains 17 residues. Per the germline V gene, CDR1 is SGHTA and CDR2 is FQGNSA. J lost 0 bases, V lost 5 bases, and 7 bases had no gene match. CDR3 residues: CASSPGLAGKYQETQYF. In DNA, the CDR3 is TGTGCCAGCAGCCCTGGACTAGCGGGAAAGTACCAAGAGACCCAGTACTTC.